The 13 T cell receptor beta chains given below trace back to one sample, sequenced in a study of cytotoxic CD8 clonotypes in ibrutinib-treated CLL. Profiled with immunoSEQ multiplex PCR; TCRdb holds only in-frame clones, not every one. The table includes about 120,000 clones, 80% to 90% detected once. Sequencing was performed on PBMCs, taken after 24 months of ibrutinib treatment. Source of these receptors: a human donor with chronic lymphocytic leukemia.

This clone was seen at least ten times. This rearrangement joins TRBV5-1 to TRBJ2-1; no definite D call. Germline-derived CDR1 and CDR2 are SGHRS and YFSETQ. The V end was cut by 0 bases, the J end by 4 bases, with 8 bases between. This CDR3 contains 14 residues. For the CDR3, the DNA is TGCGCCAGCAGCTTGGCCGGCCAATACAATGAGCAGTTCTTC. Protein product: CASSLAGQYNEQFF.

The CDR3 loop reads CASSQDPAGGRDEQFF. The DNA for the CDR3 is TGTGCCAGCAGCCAAGATCCGGCGGGGGGTAGGGATGAGCAGTTCTTC. The chain recombines TRBV4-2 with TRBJ2-1, with 8 bases aligning to TRBD2. V shed 0 bases, J shed 8 bases, and the junction held 9 bases outside the gene matches. This CDR3 region has 16 residues. The germline V gene has CDR1 LGHNA and CDR2 YNFKEQ.

As to this clone: The same CDR3 arises from other DNA sequences in this sample as well. This rearrangement joins TRBV5-1 to TRBJ2-1; 15 nucleotides align to TRBD2. In germline, CDR1 is SGHRS, CDR2 YFSETQ. There are 15 residues in the CDR3. Losses at the gene ends were 3 bases for V and 9 bases for J; bases not matched to a gene: 4. The CDR3 sequence is CASSSGLAGGSEQFF. CDR3 nucleotide sequence: TGCGCCAGCAGCTCCGGACTAGCGGGAGGGAGTGAGCAGTTCTTC. The whole variable domain, remainder taken from reference TRBV5-1 and TRBJ2-1, is KAGVTQTPRYLIKTRGQQVTLSCSPISGHRSVSWYQQTPGQGLQFLFEYFSETQRNKGNFPGRFSGRQFSNSRSEMNVSTLELGDSALYLCASSSGLAGGSEQFFGPGTRLTVL.

The chain is built from TRBV5-1 and TRBJ2-5; weak D call: TRBD2 (6 bases). CDR1 and CDR2 from the germline V gene are SGHRS and YFSETQ. The CDR3 length is 14 residues. The V end lost 4 bases, the J end lost 4 bases, and 14 bases lay between the germline ends. In DNA, the CDR3 is TGCGCCAGCAGCCTCCAGGCGGGGCCAGAGACCCAGTACTTC. Protein sequence: CASSLQAGPETQYF.

This chain uses TRBV6-5 with TRBJ2-7; 7 nucleotides match TRBD2. Germline loops: CDR1 MNHEY, CDR2 SVGAGI. V lost 6 bases, J lost 4 bases, and 9 bases stayed unmatched. The CDR3 is made up of 14 amino acids. This CDR3 reads CASREAGRAYEQYF. As DNA, the CDR3 is TGTGCCAGCAGGGAAGCGGGGAGAGCGTACGAGCAGTACTTC.

V usage is TRBV11-2 and J usage is TRBJ2-2; D remains unclear. CDR3 length: 15 residues. CDR1 and CDR2 from the germline V gene are SGHAT and FQNNGV. The ends were cut back, 1 base at V and 4 bases at J, with 10 bases in the middle. As DNA, the CDR3 is TGTGCCAGCAGCTTAGGAACCTACAGCACCGGGGAGCTGTTTTTT. It is translated as CASSLGTYSTGELFF. Filled out from reference TRBV11-2 and TRBJ2-2, the complete variable domain reads EAGVAQSPRYKIIEKRQSVAFWCNPISGHATLYWYQQILGQGPKLLIQFQNNGVVDDSQLPKDRFSAERLKGVDSTLKIQPAKLEDSAVYLCASSLGTYSTGELFFGEGSRLTVL.

This chain links TRBV5-1 with TRBJ2-6; no clear D. The CDR3 consists of 18 residues. Germline V gene sequence: CDR1 SGHRS, CDR2 YFSETQ. V was pared by 0 bases and J by 0 bases, with 13 bases between. The chain's CDR3 is CASSLAAYPGSGANVLTF. CDR3 sequence (DNA): TGCGCCAGCAGCTTGGCCGCTTACCCTGGCTCTGGGGCCAACGTCCTGACTTTC.

The rearrangement links TRBV28 to TRBJ2-7; no definite D call. This CDR3 contains 13 residues. Germline CDR1 and CDR2: MDHEN and SYDVKM. V lost 1 base, J lost 3 bases, and 7 bases lay in between. In DNA form, the CDR3 reads TGTGCCAGCAGTTTATCTGTCAGCTACGAGCAGTACTTC. Protein: CASSLSVSYEQYF.

This clone appeared a few times. This chain links TRBV7-9 with TRBJ1-5; no clear D. Trimming cost V 3 bases and J 9 bases, with 12 bases left between them. Looked up from germline, CDR1 is SEHNR and CDR2 is FQNEAQ (reference sequence). The CDR3 contains 13 residues. CDR3 bases: TGTGCCAGCAGCTTCGACAAGGCTTCGCCCCAGCATTTT. Protein: CASSFDKASPQHF.

The chain uses TRBV29-1 and TRBJ1-5, with D possibly TRBD1 on 5 matching bases. Germline assignment: CDR1 SQVTM and CDR2 ANQGSEA. V lost 7 bases, J lost 2 bases, and 15 bases lay in between. This CDR3 is 14 amino acids long. The DNA for the CDR3 is TGCAGCGCCGGGGCCTCCGAGGGCAATCAGCCCCAGCATTTT. Amino acids: CSAGASEGNQPQHF. The full variable domain, completed using reference TRBV29-1 and TRBJ1-5, is SAVISQKPSRDICQRGTSLTIQCQVDSQVTMMFWYRQQPGQSLTLIATANQGSEATYESGFVIDKFPISRPNLTFSTLTVSNMSPEDSSIYLCSAGASEGNQPQHFGDGTRLSIL.

This clone was recorded only once. J is TRBJ2-5 and V is TRBV15, with D perhaps matching TRBD1 or TRBD2 (5 bases each). CDR1 is LNHNV and CDR2 is YYDKDF in the germline V gene (reference sequence). The CDR3 runs 16 residues. V lost 3 bases to trimming and J lost 2 bases, with 16 bases between them. CDR3 bases: TGTGCCACCAGCAGTGGAGGAGCGGACAATCAAGAGACCCAGTACTTC. It encodes CATSSGGADNQETQYF.

The CDR3 DNA sequence: TGCGCCAGCAGCTTACAGGGGGGGAACTATGGCTACACCTTC. It translates to CASSLQGGNYGYTF. The J gene is TRBJ1-2, the V gene TRBV5-1; 8 bases agree with TRBD1. V lost 2 bases and J lost 2; bases outside the gene matches: 2. CDR1 and CDR2 (germline): SGHRS, YFSETQ. This CDR3 spans 14 amino acids.

This sequence joins TRBV7-9 and TRBJ2-3, with D possibly being TRBD1 (6 bases). The CDR3 runs to 15 residues. Germline CDR1 reads SEHNR; CDR2 reads FQNEAQ (reference sequence). V was cut by 0 bases and J by 2 bases, with 9 bases left in between. CDR3 in amino acids: CASSLAQGHTDTQYF. CDR3 bases: TGTGCCAGCAGCTTAGCGCAGGGGCACACAGATACGCAGTATTTT. The full variable domain, its missing parts supplied by reference TRBV7-9 and TRBJ2-3, is DTGVSQNPRHKITKRGQNVTFRCDPISEHNRLYWYRQTLGQGPEFLTYFQNEAQLEKSRLLSDRFSAERPKGSFSTLEIQRTEQGDSAMYLCASSLAQGHTDTQYFGPGTRLTVL.